The TCR beta chain under discussion was sequenced for a study of blood T cell repertoires in COVID-19 (dated by TCRdb to the early 2020s). Broadly, across the study: Samples from collaborators originated in the United States, Italy and Spain and spanned both the acute and convalescent phases of COVID-19. A de-identified subject ID, COVID-19 status, age in years and sex were almost always included in the sample metadata. Where available, HLA class I and class II types were taken from metadata supplied by the sample provider and were not determined by assay-based typing. Subjects who had been exposed to COVID-19, were actively infected with it, or had recovered from it provided the deeply sampled blood TCRbeta repertoires that made up the dataset. The prospective study material was composed of cDNA or gDNA derived from T cells, B-cell-depleted T cells, or PBMCs. The samples were drawn from two sources: the first 160 participants of the ongoing ImmuneRACE study, and 950 to 1,500 subjects contributed by 6 global collaborators. A freely available public database, intended as a resource for researchers studying the immune response to SARS-CoV-2, is where the repertoires were released.

Overall study outcomes, separate from this receptor: The amount of clinical and demographic metadata varied by source and participant and was provided uncurated.

In the prospective study, participants were about 18 to 90 years old, resided in about two dozen geographic areas of the United States, and were enrolled through a virtual design. In the prospective study, cohorts were assigned on the basis of participant-reported clinical history obtained from a screening survey and a study questionnaire. Recovered participants in ImmuneRACE Cohort 3 were defined by two consecutive negative NP/OP PCR tests, clearance by a healthcare professional, or resolution of symptoms. In the prospective study, whole blood, serum and a nasopharyngeal or oropharyngeal swab were collected from each participant by mobile phlebotomists. Over an approximately two-month period, participants in the prospective study had the option of providing additional blood draws and questionnaires. Before DNA extraction, blood samples from the prospective study were shipped at room temperature or frozen.

The CDR1 and CDR2 encoded by the germline V gene are MDHEN and SYDVKM. The germline ends are 13 bases apart after V is trimmed by 3 bases and J by 1 base. From its cysteine to its phenylalanine, the CDR3 spans 16 amino acids. Only the CDR3 portion is preserved as DNA: 48 bases, with reading frame beginning at the first base. TCRbeta CDR3 regions were amplified from genomic DNA using the immunoSEQ Assay, a bias-controlled multiplex PCR. From the authors' description of their analysis: The number of nucleated cells in each sample was estimated from the amplification of reference gene primers within the assay. To quantify the absolute abundance of each unique TCRbeta CDR3 rearrangement, sequence reads were collapsed and filtered. For each sample, productive Simpson clonality was calculated as the square root of Simpson's diversity index across productive rearrangements. Entries here come from immuneACCESS through TCRdb and include only in-frame sequences with V and J called. Some clones fail to appear in such tables; in the studies checked, an unresolved V gene covers under half of the shortfall, and the cause of the remainder is unknown. The V and J calls and clone size come from that table; D and trimming were worked out from the DNA. The sample records about 200,000 clones, approximately 86% of which are singletons. Of the sample, about 2.2% is held by the ten largest clones.

About this clone itself: No antigen is known for it. No base quality values were provided; no much bigger clone lies one nucleotide off.

The sequence was obtained from a young woman who had recovered from COVID-19. Sequenced input: PBMCs or T cells enriched from blood (not recorded which). The rearrangement combines TRBV28 with TRBJ1-5; no confident D gene assignment can be made. The CDR3 protein is CASSFFRERSNQPQHF. Read as DNA, the sequence is TGTGCCAGCAGTTTTTTTAGGGAGCGAAGCAATCAGCCCCAGCATTTT.